These 32 T cell receptor beta chains came from one sample sequenced in a study of blood T cell repertoires in COVID-19. Only in-frame clones appear in the TCRdb table, and some are missing; sequencing was by immunoSEQ multiplex PCR. The sample includes about 95,000 clones, approximately 80% seen only once; the top ten take less than 6%. Material: peripheral blood. All receptors derive from an elderly man with COVID-19, enrolled during active disease.

The chain recombines TRBV7-3 with TRBJ2-5, with D perhaps TRBD1 (7 bases). The V gene lost 5 bases and the J gene lost 4 bases, with 14 bases spanning the gap. The CDR3 spans 14 residues. From germline, CDR1 is SGHTA and CDR2 FQGTGA. CDR3 coding DNA: TGTGCCAGCAGCCGGTCAGGGGGAGGAGAGACCCAGTACTTC. Protein product: CASSRSGGGETQYF.

The gene calls are TRBV6-1 and TRBJ1-1; D unclear. The V gene lost 4 bases and the J gene lost 8 bases, with 26 bases spanning the gap. The germline V gene encodes CDR1 MNHNS and CDR2 SASEGT. CDR3 size: 17 residues. The DNA for the CDR3 is TGTGCCAGCAGTGCTGCTCTCACCTCGATCTTACGGTCAGAAGCTTTCTTT. Translating it yields CASSAALTSILRSEAFF.

The chain combines TRBV4-3 with TRBJ2-1; TRBD2 aligns across 10 bases. Germline V lookup: CDR1 LGHNA, CDR2 YSLEER. Trimming took 0 bases from V and 7 from J; bases not matched to a gene: 6. The CDR3 sequence is 16 residues long. The CDR3 coding sequence is TGCGCCAGCAGCCAAGATTCCAGCGGGGGGGCAAATGAGCAGTTCTTC. Amino acid sequence: CASSQDSSGGANEQFF.

There are a few counts of this clone. The chain links TRBV30 to TRBJ1-2, with 7 nucleotides matching TRBD1. This CDR3 comprises 15 residues. Trimming removed 4 bases from V and 6 bases from J; junction bases left unmatched: 14. CDR1 is GTSNPN and CDR2 is SVGIG in the germline V gene (reference sequence). The CDR3 DNA sequence: TGTGCCTGGAAGTCCCGGGACAGTGGTCCACATGGCTACACCTTC. This gives the protein CAWKSRDSGPHGYTF. Drawing the rest from reference TRBV30 and TRBJ1-2, the complete variable domain is SQTIHQWPATLVQPVGSPLSLECTVEGTSNPNLYWYRQAAGRGLQLLFYSVGIGQISSEVPQNLSASRPQDRQFILSSKKLLLSDSGFYLCAWKSRDSGPHGYTFGSGTRLTVV.

This sequence joins TRBV6-5 and TRBJ2-5, with TRBD1 matching over 7 bases. Germline CDR1 is MNHEY and CDR2 is SVGAGI. The CDR3 extends over 15 amino acids. The V segment lost 5 bases and the J segment 2 bases; nucleotides outside the gene matches: 8. The CDR3 sequence: CASSQPTGNQETQYF. The CDR3 coding sequence is TGTGCCAGCAGTCAGCCGACAGGGAATCAAGAGACCCAGTACTTC.

The chain employs TRBV19 and TRBJ2-5; 10 bases are shared with TRBD1. Germline V gives CDR1 LNHDA, CDR2 SQIVND (reference sequence). Trimming took 9 bases from V and 5 from J; bases not matched to a gene: 6. CDR3 length equals 13 residues. This CDR3 reads CASRGQGVETQYF. The CDR3 coding sequence is TGTGCCAGCCGTGGACAGGGGGTTGAGACCCAGTACTTC.

The rearrangement links TRBV19 to TRBJ2-1; 7 nucleotides agree with TRBD1. The CDR3 has 16 amino acids. Germline lookup yields CDR1 LNHDA and CDR2 SQIVND (reference sequence). Trimming removed 5 bases from V and 9 bases from J; junction bases left unmatched: 16. The chain's CDR3 is CASSERTGRWDGEQFF. The CDR3 DNA sequence: TGTGCCAGTAGTGAGCGGACAGGTCGATGGGATGGTGAGCAGTTCTTC.

This chain links TRBV5-8 with TRBJ2-1; 9 nucleotides match TRBD2. The CDR3 is 17 residues long. V lost 5 bases to trimming and J lost 4 bases; unmatched junction nucleotides: 13. The germline gives CDR1 SGHTS, CDR2 YDEGEE. The CDR3 DNA reads TGTGCCAGCAGTCTCCGCAGCGGGGGGCCTGAGTACAATGAGCAGTTCTTC. This codes for CASSLRSGGPEYNEQFF.

V is TRBV28 and J is TRBJ1-1; D remains unclear. CDR3 length: 13 residues. V shed 7 bases and J shed 0 bases, with 9 bases lying between them. Germline V gene sequence: CDR1 MDHEN, CDR2 SYDVKM. CDR3 residues: CASTLTLNTEAFF. DNA of the CDR3: TGTGCCAGCACCCTAACCCTGAACACTGAAGCTTTCTTT.

The rearrangement uses TRBV7-2 and TRBJ2-3, with TRBD1 matching over 10 bases. Germline CDR1 and CDR2: SGHTA and FQGNSA. This CDR3 comprises 15 residues. Trimming removed 6 bases from V and 5 bases from J; junction bases left unmatched: 8. CDR3 loop: CASSRNGQGVDTQYF. CDR3 nucleotide sequence: TGTGCCAGCAGTCGCAACGGACAGGGGGTAGATACGCAGTATTTT.

CDR3 DNA: TGTGCCTGGAGTGTAGGGGACGGGGGAAATCAGCCCCAGCATTTT. It is translated as CAWSVGDGGNQPQHF. The chain combines TRBV30 with TRBJ1-5; D may be TRBD1 (5 bases). The V end lost 0 bases, the J end lost 4 bases, and 13 bases lay between the germline ends. Per the germline V gene, CDR1 is GTSNPN and CDR2 is SVGIG (reference sequence). The CDR3 is 15 amino acids.

This chain connects TRBV2 to TRBJ2-1; possibly TRBD2 for D (6 bases). Trimming cost V 4 bases and J 0 bases, with 10 bases left between them. Germline V gene data show CDR1 as SNHLY and CDR2 as FYNNEI. This CDR3 is 15 amino acids long. This chain's CDR3 is CASSGGASSYNEQFF. The DNA of the CDR3 is TGTGCCAGCAGTGGCGGGGCGAGCTCCTACAATGAGCAGTTCTTC. The whole variable domain, remainder taken from reference TRBV2 and TRBJ2-1, is EPEVTQTPSHQVTQMGQEVILRCVPISNHLYFYWYRQILGQKVEFLVSFYNNEISEKSEIFDDQFSVERPDGSNFTLKIRSTKLEDSAMYFCASSGGASSYNEQFFGPGTRLTVL.

This clone was recorded once. The rearrangement uses TRBV2 and TRBJ2-5, with 7 bases matching TRBD2. The germline gives CDR1 SNHLY, CDR2 FYNNEI. The CDR3 loop spans 15 amino acids. V trimming: 5 bases; J trimming: 1 base; junction bases outside the gene matches: 7. The chain's CDR3 is CASSPLGGSQETQYF. CDR3 nucleotide sequence: TGTGCCAGCAGTCCCCTGGGGGGGTCCCAAGAGACCCAGTACTTC.

V and J are TRBV2 and TRBJ2-7, with a tentative D call TRBD1 (6 bases). CDR3 length: 13 residues. Trimming took 8 bases from V and 0 from J, leaving 11 bases between them. In germline, CDR1 is SNHLY, CDR2 FYNNEI. The CDR3 DNA follows: TGTGCCAGCGACCGACAGGTCTCCTACGAGCAGTACTTC. This translates into CASDRQVSYEQYF.

In its sample, this clone was seen once. The same CDR3 arises from other DNA sequences in this sample as well. The chain joins TRBV24-1 to TRBJ2-5; 10 bases align to TRBD1. The junction had 2 bases not matched to a gene; V was cut back by 4 bases and J by 4 bases. The CDR3 contains 14 residues. Germline CDR1 is KGHDR and CDR2 is SFDVKD. Here the CDR3 DNA reads TGTGCCACCAGTGAAGGACAGGGGGGAGAGACCCAGTACTTC. It codes for CATSEGQGGETQYF.

The V and J genes are TRBV3-1 (or the pseudogene TRBV3-2) and TRBJ2-3, with 8 bases fitting TRBD2. Germline V gene sequence: CDR1 LGHDT, CDR2 YNNKEL (reference sequence). The CDR3 spans 17 residues. V gave up 5 bases and J gave up 0 bases; unmatched junction bases: 10. The CDR3 reads CASSKTGTSPSTDTQYF. The DNA of the CDR3 is TGTGCCAGCAGCAAAACCGGGACTAGTCCTAGCACAGATACGCAGTATTTT.

The V call is TRBV5-8, the J call TRBJ1-1; 11 bases are shared with TRBD1. The J segment lost 3 bases and the V segment lost 4 bases, leaving 5 bases of the junction unmatched. The CDR3 has 15 residues. Germline V lookup: CDR1 SGHTS, CDR2 YDEGEE. The CDR3 coding sequence is TGTGCCAGCAGCCCCCAGGGACAGGGGGACACTGAAGCTTTCTTT. Translation gives CASSPQGQGDTEAFF.

This sequence joins TRBV5-5 and TRBJ2-5; TRBD2 matches at 12 bases. This CDR3 comprises 16 residues. Germline V gene sequence: CDR1 SGHKS, CDR2 YYEKEE (reference sequence). V lost 5 bases and J lost 2; bases outside the gene matches: 7. The chain's CDR3 is CASSHTGTSGQETQYF. The CDR3 DNA is TGTGCCAGCAGTCACACCGGGACTAGCGGGCAAGAGACCCAGTACTTC.

This clone was observed a single time. The chain has TRBV11-2 and TRBJ2-1, with D possibly TRBD2 on 6 matching bases. Trimming shortened V by 5 bases and J by 5 bases, and 13 bases separated the two germline ends. The CDR3 contains 14 residues. The germline gives CDR1 SGHAT, CDR2 FQNNGV. As DNA, the CDR3 is TGTGCCAGCAGCATTAGCGGCACAGACAATGAGCAGTTCTTC. This encodes CASSISGTDNEQFF.

The chain links TRBV28 to TRBJ2-7, with a weak D call TRBD2 (6 bases). V was clipped by 4 bases and J by 5 bases, with 9 bases between them. From germline, CDR1 is MDHEN and CDR2 SYDVKM. The CDR3 spans 12 residues. The CDR3, as DNA: TGTGCCAGCAGTTCAACTAGCCACGAGCAGTACTTC. Its protein is CASSSTSHEQYF. Using reference TRBV28 and TRBJ2-7 for the parts outside the CDR3, the full variable domain is DVKVTQSSRYLVKRTGEKVFLECVQDMDHENMFWYRQDPGLGLRLIYFSYDVKMKEKGDIPEGYSVSREKKERFSLILESASTNQTSMYLCASSSTSHEQYFGPGTRLTVT.

V and J are TRBV5-1 and TRBJ1-4, with TRBD1 identical over 9 bases. Trimming at V came to 1 base and at J to 8 bases, leaving 6 bases not matched to a gene. Germline values: CDR1 SGHRS, CDR2 YFSETQ. The CDR3 contains 15 residues. The CDR3 spells CASSLLTGGMEKLFF. For the CDR3, the DNA is TGCGCCAGCAGCTTGCTGACAGGGGGGATGGAAAAACTGTTTTTT.

V usage is TRBV2 and J usage is TRBJ2-2, with TRBD2 as a possible D gene (6 bases). The CDR3 is 16 residues long. The germline V gene has CDR1 SNHLY and CDR2 FYNNEI. The V end lost 5 bases, the J end lost 0 bases, and 13 bases lay between the germline ends. CDR3 DNA: TGTGCCAGCAGTCCGGCCGGCGGGACGAACACCGGGGAGCTGTTTTTT. This translates into CASSPAGGTNTGELFF.

The chain uses TRBV6-6 and TRBJ1-1, with 9 bases lining up with TRBD1. V lost 6 bases to trimming and J lost 4 bases; unmatched junction nucleotides: 6. Germline CDR1 reads MNHNY; CDR2 reads SVGAGI (reference sequence). The CDR3 is made up of 14 amino acids. The CDR3 DNA follows: TGTGCCAGCAGGCCGGACAGGGGATTCACTGAAGCTTTCTTT. Protein sequence: CASRPDRGFTEAFF.

This rearrangement joins TRBV5-1 to TRBJ2-7, with 11 bases identical to TRBD1. With V trimmed by 4 bases and J by 5 bases, 5 bases remained unmatched. CDR1 and CDR2 from the germline V gene are SGHRS and YFSETQ. This CDR3 has 14 residues. The CDR3 DNA is TGCGCCAGCAGCCAGGGACAGGGGGGTAACGAGCAGTACTTC. Protein: CASSQGQGGNEQYF.

This clone has a single count. The rearrangement uses TRBV6-6 and TRBJ2-7; TRBD1 aligns across 10 bases. There are 16 residues in the CDR3. V was pared by 5 bases and J by 1 base, with 8 bases of the junction left unmatched. The germline V gene has CDR1 MNHNY and CDR2 SVGAGI (reference sequence). CDR3 amino acids: CASSPVGTGASYEQYF. The DNA of the CDR3 is TGTGCCAGCAGTCCGGTAGGGACAGGGGCATCCTACGAGCAGTACTTC.

This clone occurred once. V is TRBV4-2 and J is TRBJ1-6; D is unclear. The V gene lost 1 base and the J gene lost 6 bases, with 13 bases spanning the gap. There are 16 residues in the CDR3. Germline values: CDR1 LGHNA, CDR2 YNFKEQ. The DNA for the CDR3 is TGTGCCAGCAGCCAAGGGGGTTCGCGGGCTAATTCACCCCTCCACTTT. Its translation is CASSQGGSRANSPLHF.

The genes are TRBV11-2 and TRBJ1-6; 10 bases match TRBD1. V lost 2 bases, J lost 9 bases, and 4 bases stayed unmatched. Germline CDR1 SGHAT, CDR2 FQNNGV. The CDR3 totals 15 residues. The CDR3 sequence is CASSLFRTGGSPLHF. CDR3 in DNA: TGTGCCAGCAGCTTATTTCGGACAGGGGGTTCACCCCTCCACTTT.

The rearrangement joins TRBV7-2 to TRBJ2-1, with 7 bases lining up with TRBD2. The trim removed 0 bases at V and 4 bases at J, leaving 9 bases unmatched. Germline loops: CDR1 SGHTA, CDR2 FQGNSA. The CDR3 length is 17 residues. As DNA, the CDR3 is TGTGCCAGCAGCTTAGCTCCTGCGGGAGTGGGTTACAATGAGCAGTTCTTC. This encodes CASSLAPAGVGYNEQFF.

The rearrangement joins TRBV6-2 or TRBV6-3 to TRBJ1-1, with unresolved D. Deletions cut 2 bases from V and 1 base from J, with 5 bases between. The CDR3 spans 13 residues. Per the germline V gene, CDR1 is MNHEY and CDR2 is SVGEGT. CDR3 in amino acids: CASSYVENTEAFF. As DNA, the CDR3 is TGTGCCAGCAGTTACGTAGAGAACACTGAAGCTTTCTTT.

V usage is TRBV7-2 and J usage is TRBJ2-7, with TRBD2 identical over 8 bases. In germline, CDR1 is SGHTA, CDR2 FQGNSA. This CDR3 region has 14 residues. V lost 2 bases, J lost 0 bases, and 0 bases stayed unmatched. CDR3 loop: CASSLREGSYEQYF. The CDR3 DNA is TGTGCCAGCAGCTTACGGGAGGGCTCCTACGAGCAGTACTTC.

This clone has just one count. The rearrangement links TRBV5-4 to TRBJ2-1, with 9 bases lining up with TRBD1. CDR1 is SGHNT and CDR2 is YYREEE in the germline V gene (reference sequence). The length of the CDR3 is 18 residues. With 0 bases clipped from V and 2 bases from J, the junction kept 9 bases outside the gene matches. The CDR3, as DNA: TGTGCCAGCAGCTTGGCCGTCGGGAGGACAGGGGCCTACAATGAGCAGTTCTTC. Translation gives CASSLAVGRTGAYNEQFF. Using reference TRBV5-4 and TRBJ2-1 for the parts outside the CDR3, the full variable domain is ETGVTQSPTHLIKTRGQQVTLRCSSQSGHNTVSWYQQALGQGPQFIFQYYREEENGRGNFPPRFSGLQFPNYSSELNVNALELDDSALYLCASSLAVGRTGAYNEQFFGPGTRLTVL.

The chain uses TRBV4-1 and TRBJ1-5; 11 bases match TRBD1. The CDR3 consists of 19 residues. Trimming removed 6 bases from V and 4 bases from J; junction bases left unmatched: 17. Germline loops: CDR1 MGHRA, CDR2 YSYEKL. CDR3 sequence (DNA): TGCGCCAGCAGACCCACCCTTCCGGGACAGGGGGGCCAAAATCAGCCCCAGCATTTT. Its translation is CASRPTLPGQGGQNQPQHF.